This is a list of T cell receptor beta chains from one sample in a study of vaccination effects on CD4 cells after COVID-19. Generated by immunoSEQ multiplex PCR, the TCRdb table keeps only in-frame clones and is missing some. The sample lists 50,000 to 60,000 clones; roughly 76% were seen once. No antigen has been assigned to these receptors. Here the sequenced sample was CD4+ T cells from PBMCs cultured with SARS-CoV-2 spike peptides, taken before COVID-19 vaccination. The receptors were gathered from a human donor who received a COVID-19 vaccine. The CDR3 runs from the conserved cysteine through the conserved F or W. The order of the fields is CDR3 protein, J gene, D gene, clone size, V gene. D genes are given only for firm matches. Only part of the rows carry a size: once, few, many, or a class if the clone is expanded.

cdr3_aa: CASSWSGGTGELFF
j_call: TRBJ2-2
d_call: -
clone_size: few
v_call: TRBV28

cdr3_aa: CASSLGGRANTEAFF
j_call: TRBJ1-1
d_call: -
clone_size: few
v_call: TRBV11-2

cdr3_aa: CASSERGNTEAFF
j_call: TRBJ1-1
d_call: -
clone_size: -
v_call: TRBV6-1

cdr3_aa: CASSAAGTAYEQYF
j_call: TRBJ2-7
d_call: TRBD1
clone_size: once
v_call: TRBV19

cdr3_aa: CASSSSGANTGELFF
j_call: TRBJ2-2
d_call: TRBD2
clone_size: -
v_call: TRBV19

cdr3_aa: CATGTSGTYEQYF
j_call: TRBJ2-7
d_call: TRBD2
clone_size: -
v_call: TRBV28

cdr3_aa: CASSYEASSYNEQFF
j_call: TRBJ2-1
d_call: -
clone_size: few
v_call: TRBV6-6

cdr3_aa: CASSVVRTCTF
j_call: TRBJ1-2
d_call: -
clone_size: few
v_call: TRBV9

cdr3_aa: CAVRGYTF
j_call: TRBJ1-2
d_call: -
clone_size: -
v_call: TRBV7-9

cdr3_aa: CASSPRGVAEAFF
j_call: TRBJ1-1
d_call: -
clone_size: few
v_call: TRBV7-9

cdr3_aa: CASSPFPGYEQFF
j_call: TRBJ2-1
d_call: -
clone_size: few
v_call: TRBV18

cdr3_aa: CASSWTENEQFF
j_call: TRBJ2-1
d_call: -
clone_size: -
v_call: TRBV3-1/TRBV3-2

cdr3_aa: CASSPRGLAGQETQYF
j_call: TRBJ2-5
d_call: TRBD2
clone_size: -
v_call: TRBV7-2

cdr3_aa: CAWSPLGSGKPEQYF
j_call: TRBJ2-7
d_call: TRBD2
clone_size: -
v_call: TRBV30

cdr3_aa: CASSNGLPGEQFF
j_call: TRBJ2-1
d_call: -
clone_size: -
v_call: TRBV3-1/TRBV3-2

cdr3_aa: CASSQVSGAPGNTIYF
j_call: TRBJ1-3
d_call: -
clone_size: -
v_call: TRBV3-1/TRBV3-2